These T cell receptor beta chains were read from a single sample in a study of blood T cells in healthy people across ages. MiXCR, run by TCRdb on the 5' RACE reads, gives a single entry per CDR3 protein. The repertoire holds roughly 1.5 million distinct CDR3 sequences, with less than 45% as singletons. The specimen was blood. These receptors originate from a woman aged 18-29 years in good health. The CDR3 runs from the conserved cysteine through the conserved F or W. The order of the fields is V gene, J gene, D gene, clone size, CDR3 protein, CDR3 DNA. A D gene is named only where the DNA matches it firmly. Clone size is not always given. Where it is, it says once, few, many or a class for expanded clones.

TRBV24-1,TRBJ2-3,TRBD2,.,CATAGPAWKSDTQYF,TGTGCCACAGCGGGACCCGCCTGGAAGTCAGATACGCAGTATTTT
TRBV3-1,TRBJ2-4,.,few,CASSHVGTPDIQYF,TGTGCCAGCAGCCACGTAGGGACTCCAGACATTCAGTACTTC
TRBV4-1,TRBJ2-3,.,.,CASSQDRVGSTDTQYF,TGCGCCAGCAGCCAAGATAGAGTAGGAAGCACAGATACGCAGTATTTT
TRBV25-1,TRBJ2-7,.,.,CASSEYGDSKVEQYF,TGTGCCAGCAGTGAATATGGGGATAGCAAGGTCGAGCAGTACTTC
TRBV7-9,TRBJ2-7,.,.,CASSLLAPGRHEQYF,TGTGCCAGCAGCCTTTTAGCCCCGGGGCGTCACGAGCAGTACTTC
TRBV9,TRBJ2-7,TRBD1,.,CASSADPGQGYEQYF,TGTGCCAGCAGCGCAGATCCGGGACAGGGTTACGAGCAGTACTTC
TRBV12-3/TRBV12-4,TRBJ1-4,.,.,CASSLGTRPEKLFF,TGTGCCAGCAGTTTAGGGACACGTCCGGAAAAACTGTTTTTT
TRBV5-1,TRBJ1-4,.,.,CASAPGSGGEKLFF,TGCGCCAGCGCTCCCGGCTCGGGAGGTGAAAAACTGTTTTTT
TRBV20-1,TRBJ2-7,.,few,CSARAPLLVYEQYF,TGCAGTGCTAGAGCCCCTCTTTTAGTTTACGAGCAGTACTTC
TRBV7-2,TRBJ2-7,.,.,CASSLERDNHEQYF,TGTGCCAGCAGCTTAGAACGGGACAACCACGAGCAGTACTTC
TRBV14,TRBJ2-1,TRBD2,.,CASSQKLRAGVREQFF,TGTGCCAGCAGCCAGAAATTGAGAGCGGGAGTGCGGGAGCAGTTCTTC
TRBV7-2,TRBJ2-7,.,few,CASSLVGGSANEQYF,TGTGCCAGCAGCTTAGTTGGGGGAAGTGCCAATGAGCAGTACTTC
TRBV11-2,TRBJ1-2,TRBD1,.,CASSLLQGIDGYTF,TGTGCCAGCAGCCTACTACAGGGGATAGATGGCTACACCTTC
TRBV6-2/TRBV6-3,TRBJ2-7,.,many,CASSYNHIHEQYF,TGTGCCAGCAGTTACAATCATATCCACGAGCAGTACTTC
TRBV12-3/TRBV12-4,TRBJ1-5,.,.,CASSFLGGSNQPQHF,TGTGCCAGCAGTTTTTTAGGGGGTAGCAATCAGCCCCAGCATTTT
TRBV7-6,TRBJ2-5,.,.,CASSLMDSSYVQYF,TGTGCCAGCAGCTTAATGGACAGTTCCTACGTGCAGTACTTC
TRBV20-1,TRBJ1-2,.,many,CSAETVDAVGGYTF,TGCAGTGCTGAGACGGTGGACGCCGTGGGGGGCTACACCTTC
TRBV20-1,TRBJ2-1,.,.,CSARDPGGEGNEQFF,TGCAGTGCTAGAGATCCAGGTGGAGAAGGCAATGAGCAGTTCTTC
TRBV6-6,TRBJ2-3,.,few,CASRDSADTQYF,TGTGCCAGCAGGGACTCTGCAGATACGCAGTATTTT
TRBV4-1,TRBJ2-1,TRBD2,.,CASSHYSGGAREQFF,TGCGCCAGCAGCCATTACAGCGGGGGGGCGCGGGAGCAGTTCTTC
TRBV27,TRBJ2-7,.,.,CASSLYSNYEQYF,TGTGCCAGCAGTTTATACAGCAACTACGAGCAGTACTTC
TRBV20-1,TRBJ2-5,TRBD2,.,CSARDLRASGSDGQETQYF,TGCAGTGCTAGAGACCTCCGGGCTAGCGGGAGCGATGGACAAGAGACCCAGTACTTC
TRBV5-1,TRBJ2-7,TRBD1,.,CASSPGQGWSSYEQYF,TGCGCCAGCAGCCCGGGACAGGGATGGAGCTCCTACGAGCAGTACTTC
TRBV7-2,TRBJ1-2,TRBD1,few,CASSFSGQGNSGYTF,TGTGCCAGCAGCTTTTCGGGACAGGGAAACTCTGGCTACACCTTC
TRBV4-2,TRBJ2-7,TRBD1,few,CASSQEFAGGSYEQYF,TGTGCCAGCAGCCAAGAGTTCGCAGGGGGCTCCTACGAGCAGTACTTC
TRBV29-1,TRBJ1-2,.,.,CSSRTLHASNYGYTF,TGCAGCTCCCGGACCCTCCACGCTTCTAACTATGGCTACACCTTC
TRBV7-9,TRBJ1-1,.,.,CASSLGEIREAFF,TGTGCCAGCAGCTTAGGGGAGATAAGAGAAGCTTTCTTT
TRBV20-1,TRBJ2-7,.,once,CNAGMGHEQYF,TGCAATGCTGGTATGGGGCACGAGCAGTACTTC
TRBV4-2,TRBJ2-3,.,.,CASSQVPGGTDTQYF,TGTGCCAGCAGCCAAGTGCCTGGGGGCACAGATACGCAGTATTTT
TRBV6-1,TRBJ1-2,.,.,CASSTPGGEGYTF,TGTGCCAGCAGTACCCCCGGTGGGGAAGGCTACACCTTC
TRBV7-6,TRBJ2-7,TRBD2,few,CASSLAGGGGYEQYF,TGTGCCAGCAGCTTAGCCGGTGGCGGGGGTTACGAGCAGTACTTC
TRBV20-1,TRBJ1-2,.,few,CSARVRVGTVEVYGYTF,TGCAGTGCTAGAGTCCGAGTAGGGACGGTGGAAGTCTACGGCTACACCTTC
TRBV20-1,TRBJ1-3,.,.,CSARVGVSTDTIYF,TGCAGTGCTAGAGTGGGAGTTTCGACGGACACCATATATTTT
TRBV3-1,TRBJ2-7,.,.,CASSQKRSWEGDNEQYF,TGTGCCAGCAGCCAAAAACGATCTTGGGAAGGAGACAATGAGCAGTACTTC
TRBV6-5,TRBJ2-1,TRBD2,few,CASSNSGRAIYEQFF,TGTGCCAGCAGTAATAGCGGGAGGGCCATCTATGAGCAGTTCTTC
TRBV6-2/TRBV6-3,TRBJ1-2,.,few,CASSYSNRLYGYTF,TGTGCCAGCAGTTACTCGAACAGACTTTATGGCTACACCTTC
TRBV11-2,TRBJ2-1,.,few,CASSVSAFLSNEQFF,TGTGCCAGCAGCGTGAGCGCCTTTCTCTCCAATGAGCAGTTCTTC
TRBV27,TRBJ2-7,TRBD1,.,CASSSAGTESYEQYF,TGTGCCAGCAGTTCCGCCGGGACAGAGTCCTACGAGCAGTACTTC
TRBV12-3/TRBV12-4,TRBJ1-1,.,few,CATSELNTEAFF,TGTGCCACCTCAGAGTTGAACACTGAAGCTTTCTTT
TRBV18,TRBJ2-5,.,.,CASSRDSRETQDF,TGTGCCAGCTCCCGGGACTCACGGGAGACCCAGGACTTC
TRBV12-3/TRBV12-4,TRBJ2-3,TRBD2,few,CASSLRGLAGGTTDTQYF,TGTGCCAGCAGTTTACGGGGACTAGCGGGGGGAACCACAGATACGCAGTATTTT
TRBV11-2,TRBJ2-5,TRBD2,few,CASSHDSGGGAQYF,TGTGCCAGCAGCCATGATAGCGGGGGAGGAGCCCAGTACTTC
TRBV7-9,TRBJ2-3,TRBD1,.,CASSSQTGSTDTQYF,TGTGCCAGCAGCTCTCAGACAGGGAGCACAGATACGCAGTATTTT
TRBV7-2,TRBJ2-5,TRBD2,few,CASTSIAGGLETQYF,TGTGCCAGCACCTCAATAGCGGGGGGGCTTGAGACCCAGTACTTC
TRBV4-3,TRBJ1-4,TRBD1,.,CASSQRDSRNEKLFF,TGCGCCAGCAGCCAGAGGGACAGCAGGAATGAAAAACTGTTTTTT
TRBV7-6,TRBJ2-1,TRBD1,.,CASSLFPQGADEQFF,TGTGCCAGCAGCCTGTTTCCACAGGGGGCGGATGAGCAGTTCTTC
TRBV20-1,TRBJ1-6,.,once,CSARGPGPNSPLHF,TGCAGTGCTAGAGGTCCAGGGCCGAATTCACCCCTCCACTTT
TRBV29-1,TRBJ2-7,TRBD2,.,CSVNDRGGHRYEQYF,TGCAGCGTTAATGACCGGGGGGGACACCGCTACGAGCAGTACTTC
TRBV12-3/TRBV12-4,TRBJ2-7,.,many,CASSLGTGWYEQYF,TGTGCCAGCAGTTTGGGTACGGGGTGGTACGAGCAGTACTTC
TRBV29-1,TRBJ2-5,.,.,CSVEDLTGTAFGPIQETQYF,TGCAGCGTTGAGGACCTTACAGGAACCGCCTTTGGGCCAATCCAAGAGACCCAGTACTTC
TRBV2,TRBJ2-5,.,.,CASSELEGETQYF,TGTGCCAGCAGTGAGCTGGAGGGGGAGACCCAGTACTTC
TRBV4-1,TRBJ2-7,TRBD2,.,CASSFGTSGISEQYF,TGCGCCAGCAGTTTCGGGACTAGCGGGATCAGCGAGCAGTACTTC
TRBV10-3,TRBJ1-2,.,few,CAISDGGYYGYTF,TGTGCCATCAGTGACGGGGGGTATTATGGCTACACCTTC
TRBV12-5,TRBJ2-5,TRBD2,.,CASGLAGGNEQYF,TGTGCTAGTGGTTTAGCGGGAGGCAATGAGCAGTACTTC
TRBV12-3/TRBV12-4,TRBJ2-5,.,.,CASSFFGGKLSNEQYF,TGTGCCAGCAGTTTTTTTGGTGGTAAACTTTCGAATGAGCAGTACTTC